The rows below give T cell receptor beta chains drawn from one sample of a study of OX40 agonist ivuxolimab in advanced cancers. Only in-frame clones appear in the TCRdb table, and some are missing; sequencing was by immunoSEQ multiplex PCR. The sample has about 83,000 clones; 91% are singletons. The starting material was CD4+ or CD8+ T cells sorted from blood, obtained in a trial of the OX40 agonist ivuxolimab. The origin of the receptors is an adult with an advanced solid tumor such as melanoma, head and neck, liver or kidney cancer. Each CDR3 is given with its conserved first and last residue. A D gene is named only where the DNA matches it firmly. Not every row has a clone size; where given, it reads once, few, many or a size class.

V,J,D,size,DNA,CDR3
TRBV4-2,TRBJ2-7,TRBD2,-,TGTGCCAGCAGCCAAGACCTACTAGCGGGAATATTATACTTC,CASSQDLLAGILYF
TRBV29-1,TRBJ2-1,-,once,TGCAGCGCCCCCGGGCCCCTATCCTACAATGAGCAGTTCTTC,CSAPGPLSYNEQFF
TRBV10-3,TRBJ1-2,-,-,TGTGCCATCAGGGAGTCCACACGAGGGCTCTATGGCTACACCTTC,CAIRESTRGLYGYTF
TRBV6-1,TRBJ1-5,-,-,TGCACCTTAGGGCAAGGGCAGCCCCAGCATTTT,CTLGQGQPQHF
TRBV6-5,TRBJ1-6,-,-,TGTGCCAGCAGCCTCACCGGGGTCGGGGCCCTCCACTTT,CASSLTGVGALHF
TRBV30,TRBJ1-1,-,-,TGTGCCTGGGGGGGGACTGAAGCTTTCTTT,CAWGGTEAFF
TRBV30,TRBJ1-1,-,-,TGTGCCTGGAATGTGGGACAGAACACTGAAGCTTTCTTT,CAWNVGQNTEAFF
TRBV2,TRBJ1-1,-,-,TGTGCCAGCAGTGAAGCTTTCTTGAACACTGAAGCTTTCTTT,CASSEAFLNTEAFF
TRBV28,TRBJ2-7,-,-,TGTGCCAGCAGTTTTCGCTCGTCAGGGTACGAGCAGTACTTC,CASSFRSSGYEQYF
TRBV27,TRBJ2-1,-,-,TGTGCCAGCAGTTTGCGAACAGGGTCTGAGCAGTTCTTC,CASSLRTGSEQFF
TRBV6-5,TRBJ1-3,TRBD1,-,TGTGCCAGCGGCAGGGGGGGCTCTGGAAACACCATATATTTT,CASGRGGSGNTIYF
TRBV11-2,TRBJ2-7,-,-,TGTGCCAGCACCGACAGGACCTCTTACGAGCAGTACTTC,CASTDRTSYEQYF
TRBV6-6,TRBJ2-3,-,-,TGTGCCAGCAGTTATAGTCCAGATACGCAGTATTTT,CASSYSPDTQYF
TRBV9,TRBJ1-5,-,-,TGTGCCAGCAGCCCCCCGGGTAGCAATCAGCCCCAGCATTTT,CASSPPGSNQPQHF
TRBV11-2,TRBJ2-7,-,-,TGTGCCAGCAGCTTAGATCTGGGCTCCTACGAGCAGTACTTC,CASSLDLGSYEQYF
TRBV13,TRBJ1-1,TRBD1,-,TGTGCCAGCAGCTCTCCGGGACAGGGGGCCGAAGCTTTCTTT,CASSSPGQGAEAFF
TRBV4-3,TRBJ1-6,-,-,TGCGCCAGCAGCCAAGAACAGATACCACCGTTTAGTTCACCCCTCCACTTT,CASSQEQIPPFSSPLHF
TRBV6-6,TRBJ2-2,-,-,TGTGCCAGCAGTCATAACACCGGGGAGCTGTTTTTT,CASSHNTGELFF
TRBV15,TRBJ2-5,TRBD1,-,TGTGCCACCAGCAGTGTTGGACAGGGACCCCAAGAGACCCAGTACTTC,CATSSVGQGPQETQYF
TRBV28,TRBJ1-1,TRBD1,-,TGTGCCACCCTATTAGGGGCGGCAGGGGGCAAGTACACTGAAGCTTTCTTT,CATLLGAAGGKYTEAFF
TRBV4-2,TRBJ1-4,-,few,TGTGCCAGCAGCCAAGCGAGAACTAATGAAAAACTGTTTTTT,CASSQARTNEKLFF
TRBV10-2,TRBJ1-1,-,few,TGCGCCAGCAGTGAGTGGTCCACTGAAGCTTTCTTT,CASSEWSTEAFF
TRBV4-2,TRBJ2-1,TRBD2,-,TGTGCCAGCAGCCTTGAAACCTTAACGAGCGGGGGGGCCGGGAATGAGCAGTTCTTC,CASSLETLTSGGAGNEQFF
TRBV11-3,TRBJ2-1,-,-,TGTGCCAGCAGCTACTTGGGGCCGGGTGAGCAGTTCTTC,CASSYLGPGEQFF
TRBV6-1,TRBJ2-3,TRBD2,-,TGTGCCAGCAGTGAACTAGCGGGGGGGCCAGATACGCAGTATTTT,CASSELAGGPDTQYF
TRBV4-3,TRBJ2-1,TRBD2,-,TGCGCCAGCAGCCAAGATCTCGGGGCGGGGGGCTTTGAGCAGTTCTTC,CASSQDLGAGGFEQFF
TRBV6-6,TRBJ1-6,-,-,TGTGCCAGCAGTTACTTGGGTCTTCGTTCACCCCTCCACTTT,CASSYLGLRSPLHF
TRBV6-1,TRBJ1-5,-,-,TGTGCCAGCAGTGTCCAAGGGGATCTCTATCAGCCCCAGCATTTT,CASSVQGDLYQPQHF
TRBV6-5,TRBJ2-5,-,-,TGTGCCAGCAGTTACGGCTATCAAGAGACCCAGTACTTC,CASSYGYQETQYF
TRBV28,TRBJ2-7,-,-,TGTGCCAGCAGTTTGAGGGGGGGGGCCTACGAGCAGTACTTC,CASSLRGGAYEQYF
TRBV27,TRBJ2-3,-,-,TGTGCCAGCATGGGGCTAGGCACAGATACGCAGTATTTT,CASMGLGTDTQYF
TRBV6-6,TRBJ2-7,TRBD1,-,TGTGCCAGCAGTCATACAGGGGGCATCAGGGACGAGCAGTACTTC,CASSHTGGIRDEQYF
TRBV11-2,TRBJ2-3,-,-,TGTGCCAGCAGCTTAGATCGACATACGCAGTATTTT,CASSLDRHTQYF
TRBV7-3,TRBJ1-4,-,-,TGTGCCAGCAGCTTAAAGGAGGGGACGGAAAATGAAAAACTGTTTTTT,CASSLKEGTENEKLFF
TRBV18,TRBJ2-3,-,-,TGTGCCAGCTCACCACCTTATGAAGATACGCAGTATTTT,CASSPPYEDTQYF
TRBV4-1,TRBJ2-1,TRBD1,-,TGCGCCAGCAGCCCTCGCTGGGACAGAAACTACAATGAGCAGTTCTTC,CASSPRWDRNYNEQFF
TRBV25-1,TRBJ1-1,-,once,TGTGCCAGCGATAGTGGGGGGGAAGCTTTCTTT,CASDSGGEAFF
TRBV6-6,TRBJ2-3,-,-,TGTGCCAGCAGTTACCCGACAGATCCATATACGCAGTATTTT,CASSYPTDPYTQYF
TRBV30,TRBJ1-6,-,-,TGTGCCTGGAGTGTTGTCGGCAGTCTCCTCCACTTT,CAWSVVGSLLHF
TRBV28,TRBJ1-5,-,-,TGTGCCAGCAGTTCCACAGGGTTCGGCAATCAGCCCCAGCATTTT,CASSSTGFGNQPQHF
TRBV7-9,TRBJ2-7,-,once,TGTGCCAGCAGCCACTCCTACGAGCAGTACTTC,CASSHSYEQYF
TRBV7-9,TRBJ2-7,-,-,TGTGCCAGCAGCCCAGCCTACGAGCAGTACTTC,CASSPAYEQYF
TRBV5-4,TRBJ1-1,-,-,TGTGCCAGCATCGGAGGGAACACTGAAGCTTTCTTT,CASIGGNTEAFF
TRBV19,TRBJ1-1,-,-,TGTGCCAGTCTCTCCAGGTACATGAACACTGAAGCTTTCTTT,CASLSRYMNTEAFF
TRBV6-5,TRBJ1-2,-,-,TGTGCCAGCAGTTACCGTATCGGGGGCTATGGCTACACCTTC,CASSYRIGGYGYTF
TRBV4-1,TRBJ2-2,TRBD2,-,TGCGCCAGCAGCCGAACGGGGGGGATGACCGGGGAGCTGTTTTTT,CASSRTGGMTGELFF
TRBV6-5,TRBJ1-1,-,-,TGTGCCAGCAGTTACGTGCCGAACACTGAAGCTTTCTTT,CASSYVPNTEAFF
TRBV15,TRBJ2-1,TRBD2,-,TGTGCCACCAGCACAAGACTAGCGGGAGCCCGAAATGAGCAGTTCTTC,CATSTRLAGARNEQFF
TRBV27,TRBJ1-5,-,few,TGTGCCAGCAGTGCAGGGTGGGGCAATCAGCCCCAGCATTTT,CASSAGWGNQPQHF
TRBV2,TRBJ1-5,-,-,TGTGCCAGCAGGGACGGACGAAATCAGCCCCAGCATTTT,CASRDGRNQPQHF
TRBV5-1,TRBJ1-5,-,-,TGCGCCAGCAGCCCCACCGACAGCAGCAATCAGCCCCAGCATTTT,CASSPTDSSNQPQHF
TRBV29-1,TRBJ2-1,-,once,TGCAGCGTTGTCTACACCTTATACAATGAGCAGTTCTTC,CSVVYTLYNEQFF
TRBV7-9,TRBJ1-2,-,-,TGTGCCAGCAGCTTAGAGGGCACAGAGGGAAACTATGGCTACACCTTC,CASSLEGTEGNYGYTF
TRBV6-1,TRBJ2-3,TRBD2,once,TGTGCCAGCAGTGAGTGGCGGGGGGCCCCCACAGATACGCAGTATTTT,CASSEWRGAPTDTQYF